A single sample gave rise to the 12 T cell receptor beta chains below, sequenced in a study of vaccination and CD4 T cells after COVID-19. Treatment defined: roughly 10-day PBMC culture with coronavirus spike peptide pools or control peptides (ViraFEST assay). These TCRs are of unknown antigen specificity. Sequencing of the DNA from cultured CD4+ T cells was carried out with the Oncomine TCR Beta short-read assay. One entry per CDR3 protein results from TCRdb running MiXCR on the PCR reads. The data hold 15,000 to 17,000 distinct CDR3 sequences, with around 72% observed a single time. The sample taken for sequencing was CD4+ T cells from blood, cultured in vitro. The receptor source for this set is a human donor who had recovered from COVID-19.

The chain has TRBV7-9 and TRBJ1-1; maybe TRBD1 (5 bases). This CDR3 spans 16 amino acids. Germline V gene data show CDR1 as SEHNR and CDR2 as FQNEAQ (reference sequence). V lost 5 bases and J 1 base, leaving 17 bases between the germline ends. The CDR3 reads CASSQEGYRANTEAFF. The CDR3 DNA sequence: TGTGCCAGCAGCCAAGAGGGGTACAGAGCGAACACTGAAGCTTTCTTT. Full variable domain (remainder filled in from reference TRBV7-9 and TRBJ1-1): DTGVSQNPRHKITKRGQNVTFRCDPISEHNRLYWYRQTLGQGPEFLTYFQNEAQLEKSRLLSDRFSAERPKGSFSTLEIQRTEQGDSAMYLCASSQEGYRANTEAFFGQGTRLTVV.

In this sample, this clonotype is large. This chain uses TRBV7-3 with TRBJ1-2; the D gene is possibly TRBD1 (6 bases). Germline lookup yields CDR1 SGHTA and CDR2 FQGTGA. Trimming removed 5 bases from V and 8 bases from J, with 15 bases in between. The CDR3 has 13 amino acids. The CDR3 sequence is CASSPGGGGGYTF. The CDR3 DNA follows: TGTGCCAGCAGCCCTGGCGGGGGCGGGGGCTACACCTTC.

This chain's CDR3 is CASSLVPSGALGEQYF. CDR3 DNA sequence: TGTGCCAGCAGCTTAGTTCCTAGCGGGGCTCTAGGGGAGCAGTACTTC. The V call is TRBV7-8, the J call TRBJ2-7; 9 bases agree with TRBD2. The length of the CDR3 is 16 residues. Per the germline V gene, CDR1 is SGHVS and CDR2 is FQNEAQ. J gave up 7 bases and V 1 base, and 11 bases lay outside the gene matches.

This clonotype was recorded only once. The chain employs TRBV20-1 and TRBJ2-7; the D gene is possibly TRBD2 (6 bases). CDR1 and CDR2 from the germline V gene are DFQATT and SNEGSKA (reference sequence). V lost 1 base to trimming and J lost 1 base, with 11 bases between them. The CDR3 spans 14 residues. CDR3 in amino acids: CSARVAGSSYEQYF. In DNA form, the CDR3 reads TGCAGTGCTAGAGTGGCGGGATCATCCTACGAGCAGTACTTC.

V usage is TRBV5-4 and J usage is TRBJ2-5; D is possibly TRBD1 (5 bases). Trimming stripped 3 bases from V and 1 base from J, with 13 bases between. Germline CDR1 is SGHNT and CDR2 is YYREEE (reference sequence). The CDR3 totals 15 residues. CDR3 nucleotides: TGTGCCAGCAGCTCCAGACAGATCCTCCAAGAGACCCAGTACTTC. Translation gives CASSSRQILQETQYF.

The chain employs TRBV6-1 and TRBJ2-5; D gene uncertain. Germline V gene sequence: CDR1 MNHNS, CDR2 SASEGT. This CDR3 spans 15 amino acids. Trimming removed 5 bases from V and 4 bases from J, with 17 bases in between. The CDR3 loop is CASSPSGIAPETQYF. The CDR3 coding sequence is TGTGCCAGCAGTCCATCTGGGATAGCACCAGAGACCCAGTACTTC.

This clonotype was detected a few times. The DNA for the CDR3 is TGCAGTGCCCCATTACTGGTCGTGAGCTCCTACAATGAGCAGTTCTTC. It specifies CSAPLLVVSSYNEQFF. The chain couples TRBV20-1 to TRBJ2-1, with D unresolved. V gave up 6 bases and J gave up 0 bases, with 18 bases separating them. The germline V gene has CDR1 DFQATT and CDR2 SNEGSKA (reference sequence). This CDR3 contains 16 residues.

The V gene is TRBV19, the J gene TRBJ1-5, with D possibly matching TRBD1 (5 bases). Germline CDR1 is LNHDA and CDR2 is SQIVND (reference sequence). This CDR3 spans 16 amino acids. The V end was cut by 6 bases, the J end by 4 bases, with 19 bases between. In nucleotides, the CDR3 is TGTGCCAGTAGCAGCAGGGAGAGAAACAAGAATCAGCCCCAGCATTTT. Translation: CASSSRERNKNQPQHF. Using reference TRBV19 and TRBJ1-5 for the parts outside the CDR3, the full variable domain is DGGITQSPKYLFRKEGQNVTLSCEQNLNHDAMYWYRQDPGQGLRLIYYSQIVNDFQKGDIAEGYSVSREKKESFPLTVTSAQKNPTAFYLCASSSRERNKNQPQHFGDGTRLSIL.

The V call is TRBV25-1, the J call TRBJ2-7; perhaps TRBD2 as D (5 bases). Trimming removed 0 bases from V and 3 bases from J, with 12 bases in between. CDR3 length: 15 amino acids. Germline V gives CDR1 MGHDK, CDR2 SYGVNS. This chain's CDR3 is CASSEYSARNYEQYF. CDR3 bases: TGTGCCAGCAGTGAATATAGCGCCAGAAACTACGAGCAGTACTTC.

The V call is TRBV24-1, the J call TRBJ2-3; D not resolved. V was cut by 5 bases and J by 0 bases, with 8 bases left in between. The CDR3 runs to 14 residues. CDR1 is KGHDR, CDR2 SFDVKD, per germline. In DNA, the CDR3 is TGTGCCACCAGTGTAGCTTTAAGCACAGATACGCAGTATTTT. Translated, it gives CATSVALSTDTQYF.

The chain couples TRBV6-4 to TRBJ1-5; D unresolved. Trimming pared 3 bases from V and 2 bases from J, leaving 17 bases between. The CDR3 length is 17 residues. From germline, CDR1 is MRHNA and CDR2 SNTAGT. The CDR3 reads CASSEPEQNRGNQPQHF. The CDR3 DNA sequence: TGTGCCAGCAGTGAGCCGGAACAAAATAGGGGCAATCAGCCCCAGCATTTT.

This clonotype was detected once. This chain uses TRBV29-1 with TRBJ1-4; possible D gene TRBD1, 5 bases. From germline, CDR1 is SQVTM and CDR2 ANQGSEA. The CDR3 runs to 13 residues. The ends were cut back, 4 bases at V and 0 bases at J, with 6 bases in the middle. The CDR3 nucleotides are TGCAGCGTTGGAGGGGCAACTAATGAAAAACTGTTTTTT. Translation gives CSVGGATNEKLFF.